These 25 T cell receptor beta chains were all obtained from the same sample, sequenced in a study of OX40 agonist ivuxolimab in advanced cancers. Clones were sequenced by immunoSEQ multiplex PCR, and TCRdb holds only the in-frame ones, with some missing. The sample carries 30,000 to 40,000 clones, approximately 89% recorded once. The source was CD4+ or CD8+ T cells sorted from blood, collected in a trial of the OX40 agonist ivuxolimab. The receptors shown here come from an adult with an advanced solid tumor such as melanoma, head and neck, liver or kidney cancer.

This chain joins TRBV4-1 and TRBJ2-5; no firm D call. This CDR3 spans 14 amino acids. CDR1 and CDR2 from the germline V gene are MGHRA and YSYEKL. The V end was cut by 0 bases, the J end by 2 bases, with 7 bases between. The CDR3 sequence: CASSQDPRQETQYF. Written as DNA, the CDR3 is TGCGCCAGCAGCCAAGATCCCAGGCAAGAGACCCAGTACTTC.

This chain joins TRBV6-1 and TRBJ2-3, with 12 bases identical to TRBD2. The ends lost 2 bases at V and 2 bases at J; junction bases unmatched: 5. Germline V CDR1 and CDR2: MNHNS, SASEGT. There are 17 residues in the CDR3. CDR3 protein: CASSELSSGGATDTQYF. In DNA, the CDR3 is TGTGCCAGCAGTGAACTGTCTAGCGGGGGGGCCACAGATACGCAGTATTTT.

The V and J genes are TRBV7-8 and TRBJ2-5; TRBD2 matches 10 bases. Trimming cost V 5 bases and J 1 base; bases outside gene matches: 7. Germline lookup yields CDR1 SGHVS and CDR2 FQNEAQ. The CDR3 extends over 16 amino acids. The DNA for the CDR3 is TGTGCCAGCAGCACTTTAGCGGGAGGTGGCCAAGAGACCCAGTACTTC. Its translation is CASSTLAGGGQETQYF.

V usage is TRBV7-6 and J usage is TRBJ2-7; TRBD1 might be the D (5 bases). Germline V gene data show CDR1 as SGHVS and CDR2 as FNYEAQ. Trimming removed 1 base at V and 6 bases at J, with 16 bases between. The CDR3 is 15 amino acids. The CDR3 DNA sequence: TGTGCCAGCAGCTTAGGCAGGGCGGCTTTTGGCGAGCAGTACTTC. It is translated as CASSLGRAAFGEQYF.

The chain couples TRBV4-1 to TRBJ2-5, with D unclear. Germline values: CDR1 MGHRA, CDR2 YSYEKL. This CDR3 comprises 12 residues. V gave up 10 bases and J gave up 5 bases, with 14 bases separating them. CDR3 protein: CATTSQEETQYF. The CDR3 nucleotides are TGCGCCACCACCAGCCAGGAGGAGACCCAGTACTTC.

CDR3 nucleotides: TGTGCCAGCACACCGTCGCAGGGTAGATATGGCTACACCTTC. It specifies CASTPSQGRYGYTF. V is TRBV6-6 and J is TRBJ1-2; D is possibly TRBD1 (5 bases). V lost 7 bases and J lost 5, with 17 bases in between. In germline, CDR1 is MNHNY, CDR2 SVGAGI (reference sequence). The CDR3 totals 14 residues.

V gene TRBV21-1 combines with J gene TRBJ1-4. TRBV21-1 counts as a pseudogene. The CDR3 is 17 amino acids. The CDR3 loop is CASSKSTQNPTNEKLFF. The CDR3 DNA is TGTGCCAGCAGCAAAAGCACCCAGAACCCAACTAATGAAAAACTGTTTTTT.

V usage is TRBV2 and J usage is TRBJ2-3, with TRBD1 matching over 7 bases. This CDR3 region has 16 residues. V lost 2 bases, J lost 4 bases, and 9 bases stayed unmatched. The germline V gene has CDR1 SNHLY and CDR2 FYNNEI. In DNA form, the CDR3 reads TGTGCCAGCAGTGAATTTGTTGGGACAGCCGCAGATACGCAGTATTTT. Translation gives CASSEFVGTAADTQYF. The full variable domain, with the rest looked up from reference TRBV2 and TRBJ2-3, is EPEVTQTPSHQVTQMGQEVILRCVPISNHLYFYWYRQILGQKVEFLVSFYNNEISEKSEIFDDQFSVERPDGSNFTLKIRSTKLEDSAMYFCASSEFVGTAADTQYFGPGTRLTVL.

The V and J genes are TRBV11-2 and TRBJ2-7; tentatively, D is TRBD1 or TRBD2 (5 bases each). The germline V gene has CDR1 SGHAT and CDR2 FQNNGV. V shed 1 base and J shed 4 bases, with 17 bases lying between them. The length of the CDR3 is 16 residues. CDR3 loop: CASSLAITRDPYEQYF. CDR3 nucleotides: TGTGCCAGCAGCTTAGCCATAACCCGGGACCCATACGAGCAGTACTTC. Using reference TRBV11-2 and TRBJ2-7 for the parts outside the CDR3, the full variable domain is EAGVAQSPRYKIIEKRQSVAFWCNPISGHATLYWYQQILGQGPKLLIQFQNNGVVDDSQLPKDRFSAERLKGVDSTLKIQPAKLEDSAVYLCASSLAITRDPYEQYFGPGTRLTVT.

This sequence joins TRBV13 and TRBJ2-3; maybe TRBD2 (6 bases). Germline V lookup: CDR1 PRHDT, CDR2 FYEKMQ (reference sequence). The CDR3 has 15 residues. The V end lost 1 base, the J end lost 4 bases, and 12 bases lay between the germline ends. CDR3 protein: CASSLAGVYADTQYF. In DNA, the CDR3 is TGTGCCAGCAGCTTAGCGGGAGTATATGCAGATACGCAGTATTTT. Variable domain in full (rest from reference TRBV13 and TRBJ2-3): AAGVIQSPRHLIKEKRETATLKCYPIPRHDTVYWYQQGPGQDPQFLISFYEKMQSDKGSIPDRFSAQQFSDYHSELNMSSLELGDSALYFCASSLAGVYADTQYFGPGTRLTVL.

This chain joins TRBV14 and TRBJ1-2, with a weak D call TRBD1 (6 bases). Per germline, CDR1 SGHDN and CDR2 FVKESK. This CDR3 region has 16 residues. V dropped 6 bases and J dropped 1 base, with 18 bases sitting between them. CDR3 DNA sequence: TGTGCCAGCAGTTTATCCGGGACAATATATAACTATGGCTACACCTTC. It yields the protein CASSLSGTIYNYGYTF.

The gene calls are TRBV5-1 and TRBJ2-6; the D gene could be TRBD1 or TRBD2 (5 bases each). Germline CDR1 and CDR2: SGHRS and YFSETQ. This CDR3 contains 16 residues. V was cut by 0 bases and J by 4 bases, with 11 bases left in between. The chain's CDR3 is CASSLVYGAGANVLTF. CDR3 nucleotide sequence: TGCGCCAGCAGCTTGGTTTACGGGGCAGGGGCCAACGTCCTGACTTTC. The full variable domain, its missing parts supplied by reference TRBV5-1 and TRBJ2-6, is KAGVTQTPRYLIKTRGQQVTLSCSPISGHRSVSWYQQTPGQGLQFLFEYFSETQRNKGNFPGRFSGRQFSNSRSEMNVSTLELGDSALYLCASSLVYGAGANVLTFGAGSRLTVL.

The rearrangement uses TRBV27 and TRBJ1-1; the match to TRBD1 covers 7 bases. V lost 5 bases and J lost 0; bases outside the gene matches: 3. The CDR3 consists of 14 residues. Germline V gene sequence: CDR1 MNHEY, CDR2 SMNVEV (reference sequence). This CDR3 is CASSPQGVNTEAFF. CDR3 DNA sequence: TGTGCCAGCAGTCCCCAGGGGGTGAACACTGAAGCTTTCTTT.

The J gene is TRBJ2-1, the V gene TRBV6-5, with 9 nucleotides matching TRBD2. Germline CDR1 reads MNHEY; CDR2 reads SVGAGI. Unmatched junction bases numbered 3, after V lost 2 bases and J lost 4 bases. This CDR3 comprises 15 residues. In DNA, the CDR3 is TGTGCCAGCAGTTACGGCGGGAGGGATTACAATGAGCAGTTCTTC. It codes for CASSYGGRDYNEQFF.

This chain connects TRBV14 to TRBJ2-7; 7 nucleotides match TRBD1. CDR1 and CDR2 (germline): SGHDN, FVKESK. Trimming cost V 4 bases and J 4 bases; bases outside gene matches: 1. The CDR3 has 12 amino acids. The CDR3 DNA sequence: TGTGCCAGCAGCCCACAGGGGTACGAGCAGTACTTC. This sequence encodes CASSPQGYEQYF.

This chain connects TRBV12-5 to TRBJ2-2; 7 positions match TRBD2. CDR3 length: 16 residues. Trimming cost V 1 base and J 5 bases; bases outside gene matches: 7. Germline values: CDR1 LGHNT, CDR2 FRNRAP. The CDR3 loop reads CASGLGGGAGTGELFF. In DNA form, the CDR3 reads TGTGCTAGTGGTTTGGGGGGAGGGGCCGGAACCGGGGAGCTGTTTTTT.

The V and J genes are TRBV28 and TRBJ2-7; no definite D call. The V gene's germline CDR1 is MDHEN and CDR2 SYDVKM. Between the trimmed V and J ends, which lost 5 bases and 5 bases, there was a span of 13 bases. This CDR3 has 13 amino acids. The CDR3 coding sequence is TGTGCCAGCAGTACCCTAGTAGGGAACGAGCAGTACTTC. Amino acid sequence: CASSTLVGNEQYF.

V and J are TRBV6-5 and TRBJ1-4; D possibly corresponds to TRBD1 (6 bases). The V end was cut by 5 bases, the J end by 2 bases, with 12 bases between. The V gene's germline CDR1 is MNHEY and CDR2 SVGAGI. CDR3 length: 15 amino acids. The DNA of the CDR3 is TGTGCCAGCAGTACAGGGCCTGAGACTAATGAAAAACTGTTTTTT. Protein product: CASSTGPETNEKLFF.

The chain combines TRBV21-1 with TRBJ2-7; no check of the table's D call, TRBD1, against the DNA was made. TRBV21-1 represents a pseudogene. CDR3 length: 15 amino acids. CDR3 sequence: CASSKEPGFIYEQYF. The CDR3 nucleotides read TGTGCCAGCAGCAAAGAGCCAGGGTTTATCTACGAGCAGTACTTC.

This rearrangement joins TRBV13 to TRBJ2-1; D unclear. With 8 bases removed from V and 6 bases from J, the gap between germline ends came to 17 bases. The CDR3 spans 14 residues. Germline V gene data show CDR1 as PRHDT and CDR2 as FYEKMQ (reference sequence). Written as DNA, the CDR3 is TGTGCCAGCGCCGTGAGGAGCAAACTCAATGAGCAGTTCTTC. It codes for CASAVRSKLNEQFF.

The chain carries TRBV6-6 and TRBJ1-1; possibly TRBD1 for D (6 bases). CDR1 is MNHNY, CDR2 SVGAGI, per germline (reference sequence). This CDR3 is built from 13 residues. Trimming stripped 2 bases from V and 8 bases from J, with 12 bases between. The CDR3 DNA is TGTGCCAGCAGTTACCCCGGGACACCAGAAGCTTTCTTT. Its protein product is CASSYPGTPEAFF.

The J gene is TRBJ2-1, the V gene TRBV6-5, with D perhaps TRBD2 (7 bases). Trimming left V 0 bases short and J 6 bases short, with 12 bases between. The CDR3 sequence is 15 residues long. Germline CDR1 MNHEY, CDR2 SVGAGI. The CDR3 sequence: CASSYSGGGPNEQFF. CDR3 nucleotide sequence: TGTGCCAGCAGTTACTCAGGGGGGGGGCCCAATGAGCAGTTCTTC.

The rearrangement joins TRBV13 to TRBJ2-3, with D uncertain. This CDR3 has 15 residues. Per the germline V gene, CDR1 is PRHDT and CDR2 is FYEKMQ (reference sequence). Trimming removed 5 bases from V and 1 base from J, with 13 bases in between. The DNA for the CDR3 is TGTGCCAGCAGCCCCCCATTCGTAGGCACAGATACGCAGTATTTT. It codes for CASSPPFVGTDTQYF.

This clone is judged medium-sized (0.01 to 0.1%). V usage is TRBV7-9 and J usage is TRBJ2-6; D possibly corresponds to TRBD1 (6 bases). This CDR3 has 17 amino acids. The V gene's germline CDR1 is SEHNR and CDR2 FQNEAQ (reference sequence). V lost 0 bases and J lost 4, with 13 bases in between. The DNA of the CDR3 is TGTGCCAGCAGCTTAGCAGTGGGGGCGCCCGGGGCCAACGTCCTGACTTTC. This encodes CASSLAVGAPGANVLTF. The full variable domain, with the rest looked up from reference TRBV7-9 and TRBJ2-6, is DTGVSQNPRHKITKRGQNVTFRCDPISEHNRLYWYRQTLGQGPEFLTYFQNEAQLEKSRLLSDRFSAERPKGSFSTLEIQRTEQGDSAMYLCASSLAVGAPGANVLTFGAGSRLTVL.

The chain joins TRBV7-2 to TRBJ2-2; D remains unclear. The CDR3 runs 14 residues. V was trimmed by 5 bases and J by 1 base, leaving 8 bases between them. Germline values: CDR1 SGHTA, CDR2 FQGNSA. The CDR3 DNA sequence: TGTGCCAGCAGCCGCAATAGGAACACCGGGGAGCTGTTTTTT. Translation: CASSRNRNTGELFF.